This paragraph reports one T cell receptor beta chain. The antigen remains unidentified. The junction shows a germline mismatch at one end, possibly a read error. CD4+ T cells from unexposed donors were obtained before the COVID-19 pandemic (2011-2018). After about 11 days of culture, CD4+ T cells were isolated. This entry is derived from a study of CD4 T cells in relation to SARS-CoV-2 and coronaviruses. Whole-study context: The restricting HLA molecule for shared crossreactive spike epitopes was mapped.

Sequenced by immunoSEQ multiplex PCR; TCRdb stores in-frame clones only, minus some. The table includes 16,000 or so clones, about 80% detected once. This clonotype originated in a human donor in good health. Sequenced material: CD4+ T cells from PBMCs, cultured in vitro.

Here the CDR3 reads CASSIGQVAGNTIYF. CDR3 nucleotides: TGTGCCAGCAGCATAGGACAGGTTGCTGGAAACACCATATATTTT. The chain joins TRBV13 to TRBJ1-3; 7 bases line up with TRBD1. Per the germline V gene, CDR1 is PRHDT and CDR2 is FYEKMQ (reference sequence). The CDR3 contains 15 residues.